Sequencing of this T cell receptor (beta chain) was carried out in a study of early T cells in non-severe SARS-CoV-2 infection. Study information: Sequencing of unsorted whole blood was done on bulk RNA, leaving chains unpaired.

Attachment of unique molecular identifiers to individual cDNA molecules was performed. TCRdb re-called the 5' RACE reads through MiXCR, storing one row per CDR3 protein. In the table there are some 32,000 distinct CDR3 sequences, 5.5% to 8% of which are singletons. CDR1 is SGHVS, CDR2 FQNEAQ, per germline. The CDR3 totals 16 residues. The germline V and J ends were trimmed by 4 bases and 2 bases, with 14 bases remaining between them. This clonotype was seen ten or more times. What it binds is not known. General study results and limits: Matching results from VDJdb favored anti-spike CD8 responses, leaving private and CD4 specificities undetected.

The sequencing sample was made of whole blood. The chain carries TRBV7-8 and TRBJ2-2, with D perhaps matching TRBD1 (6 bases). This clonotype was obtained from an adult who was a healthcare worker with PCR-confirmed SARS-CoV-2 infection or an uninfected control (not recorded which). The CDR3 DNA sequence: TGTGCCAGCAGCTCCCAGGGCAGGGGTAACACCGGGGAGCTGTTTTTT. Translating gives CASSSQGRGNTGELFF.